Following are 10 T cell receptor beta chains from one sample sequenced in a study of shared clonotypes between healthy human individuals. Here immunoSEQ multiplex PCR was the method, and the copy in TCRdb shows in-frame clones only, minus some. The sample holds 2 million to 2.5 million clones, roughly 91% seen once. The naive CD8 population came from CD45RO-negative cells selected for CCR7, without terminally differentiated effector memory CD45RA+ cells. Sequencing was carried out using naive CD8+ T cells from PBMCs. These receptors all come from a man between 18 and 35 years old in good health. Some clones in this sample may be carry-over from other donors' samples.

The V and J genes are TRBV7-9 and TRBJ2-7; D may be TRBD1 (5 bases). V shed 6 bases and J shed 0 bases, with 9 bases lying between them. Germline V gene sequence: CDR1 SEHNR, CDR2 FQNEAQ (reference sequence). The CDR3 consists of 13 residues. CDR3 sequence (DNA): TGTGCCAGCAGGGTAGGGGTCTCCTACGAGCAGTACTTC. It specifies CASRVGVSYEQYF.

The chain couples TRBV28 to TRBJ1-5; TRBD1 matches at 9 bases. Germline trimming cut 4 bases from V and 7 bases from J; bases unmatched to any gene: 8. CDR3 length equals 15 residues. Germline CDR1 and CDR2: MDHEN and SYDVKM. The CDR3 reads CASSSPGQGDQPQHF. CDR3 sequence (DNA): TGTGCCAGCAGTTCTCCGGGACAGGGAGACCAGCCCCAGCATTTT.

This clone appeared once. The genes are TRBV5-1 and TRBJ2-7; 11 bases agree with TRBD1. V was pared by 7 bases and J by 4 bases, with 10 bases of the junction left unmatched. CDR3 length: 15 amino acids. Germline V gene data show CDR1 as SGHRS and CDR2 as YFSETQ. The CDR3 loop is CASARDRDRGYEQYF. The CDR3 DNA reads as TGCGCCAGCGCGAGAGACCGGGACAGGGGGTACGAGCAGTACTTC.

The V and J genes are TRBV19 and TRBJ1-1, with a weak D call TRBD1 (5 bases). CDR3 length: 13 amino acids. Germline CDR1 reads LNHDA; CDR2 reads SQIVND (reference sequence). The V end lost 3 bases, the J end lost 8 bases, and 13 bases lay between the germline ends. The CDR3 DNA sequence: TGTGCCAGTAGTATCCCTCCGCGACAGGAAGCTTTCTTT. Its translation: CASSIPPRQEAFF.

This sequence joins TRBV4-1 and TRBJ2-1; 10 bases are a match to TRBD2. Germline trimming cut 1 base from V and 8 bases from J; bases unmatched to any gene: 8. The length of the CDR3 is 16 residues. Germline V lookup: CDR1 MGHRA, CDR2 YSYEKL. In DNA, the CDR3 is TGCGCCAGCAGCCAAGCGGTCAGCGGGAGGGGGGATGAGCAGTTCTTC. Encoded protein: CASSQAVSGRGDEQFF.

The chain is built from TRBV11-2 and TRBJ2-1; D possibly corresponds to TRBD2 (5 bases). Germline CDR1 reads SGHAT; CDR2 reads FQNNGV. This CDR3 spans 15 amino acids. The V gene lost 1 base and the J gene lost 7 bases, with 14 bases spanning the gap. Written as DNA, the CDR3 is TGTGCCAGCAGCTTAGTGGAGACGGGGTTTAATGAGCAGTTCTTC. Translating it yields CASSLVETGFNEQFF. The full variable domain, in which reference TRBV11-2 and TRBJ2-1 provide the parts outside the CDR3, is EAGVAQSPRYKIIEKRQSVAFWCNPISGHATLYWYQQILGQGPKLLIQFQNNGVVDDSQLPKDRFSAERLKGVDSTLKIQPAKLEDSAVYLCASSLVETGFNEQFFGPGTRLTVL.

For the CDR3, the DNA is TGTGCCAGCAGCCCTCAACTAGCGGGACGCCCAGAGACCCAGTACTTC. It yields the protein CASSPQLAGRPETQYF. This chain connects TRBV7-6 to TRBJ2-5, with 10 positions matching TRBD2. The V gene's germline CDR1 is SGHVS and CDR2 FNYEAQ. This CDR3 contains 16 residues. Trimming cost V 5 bases and J 4 bases; bases outside gene matches: 10.

This chain joins TRBV11-2 and TRBJ2-2; maybe TRBD2 (6 bases). Germline CDR1 is SGHAT and CDR2 is FQNNGV. The CDR3 has 15 amino acids. Trimming left V 3 bases short and J 1 base short, with 9 bases between. The CDR3 spells CASSLLGGNTGELFF. CDR3 sequence (DNA): TGTGCCAGCAGCTTGCTGGGGGGGAACACCGGGGAGCTGTTTTTT.

The J gene is TRBJ2-7, the V gene TRBV28; maybe TRBD1 (5 bases). V gave up 5 bases and J gave up 3 bases, with 14 bases separating them. Germline values: CDR1 MDHEN, CDR2 SYDVKM. The CDR3 has 14 residues. For the CDR3, the DNA is TGTGCCAGCAGTCCCCCAGGGTCCGGCTACGAGCAGTACTTC. The encoded protein is CASSPPGSGYEQYF.

V usage is TRBV27 and J usage is TRBJ2-3; the match to TRBD1 covers 7 bases. Trimming removed 1 base from V and 4 bases from J; junction bases left unmatched: 8. CDR3 length: 16 amino acids. Looked up from germline, CDR1 is MNHEY and CDR2 is SMNVEV (reference sequence). In DNA, the CDR3 is TGTGCCAGCAGTTTATTGAGGCCGACAGGGCCAGATACGCAGTATTTT. Amino acid sequence: CASSLLRPTGPDTQYF.